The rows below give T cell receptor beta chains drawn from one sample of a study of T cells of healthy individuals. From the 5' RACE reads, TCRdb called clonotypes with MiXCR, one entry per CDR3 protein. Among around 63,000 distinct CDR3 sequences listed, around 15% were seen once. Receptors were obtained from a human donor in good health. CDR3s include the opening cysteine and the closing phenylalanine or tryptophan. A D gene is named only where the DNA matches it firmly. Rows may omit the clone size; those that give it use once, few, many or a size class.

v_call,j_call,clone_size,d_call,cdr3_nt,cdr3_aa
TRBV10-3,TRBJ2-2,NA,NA,TGTGCCACCACCGACAGTACCGGGGAGCTGTTTTTT,CATTDSTGELFF
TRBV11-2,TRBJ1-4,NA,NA,TGTGCCAGCAGCTCGCTCGTCAAGCGCGGTGAAAAACTGTTTTTT,CASSSLVKRGEKLFF
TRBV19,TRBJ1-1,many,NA,TGTGCCAGTAGGACGGGAAACACTGAAGCTTTCTTT,CASRTGNTEAFF
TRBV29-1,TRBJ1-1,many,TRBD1,TGCAGCATCCGACAGGGGAACACTGAAGCTTTCTTT,CSIRQGNTEAFF
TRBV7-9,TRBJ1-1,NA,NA,TGTGCCAGCAGCTTATCCGACACTGAAGCTTTCTTT,CASSLSDTEAFF
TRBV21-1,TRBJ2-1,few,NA,TGTGCCAGCAGCAAACAACTAGCGGGGGGACCCAGCTACAATGAGCAGTTCTTC,CASSKQLAGGPSYNEQFF
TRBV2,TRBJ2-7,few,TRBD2,TGTGCCAGCAGTGAACTGGTGGGGGGGTCCTACGAGCAGTACTTC,CASSELVGGSYEQYF
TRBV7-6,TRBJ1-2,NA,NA,TGTGCCAGCAGCTCGAGGGGGGGCTTTGGCTACACCTTC,CASSSRGGFGYTF
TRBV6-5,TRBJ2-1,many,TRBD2,TGTGCCAGCAGTTCCGGACTAGCCTTAAATGAGCAGTTCTTC,CASSSGLALNEQFF
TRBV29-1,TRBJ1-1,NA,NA,TGCAGCGTTGAGTACAGGGCTGAAGCTTTCTTT,CSVEYRAEAFF
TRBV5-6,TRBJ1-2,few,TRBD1,TGTGCCAGCAGCTTGGGAACAGGGGGATATGGCTACACCTTC,CASSLGTGGYGYTF
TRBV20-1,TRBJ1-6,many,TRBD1,TGCAGTGCTAGCTTCCCGACAGGGGGGTTTTCACCCCTCCACTTT,CSASFPTGGFSPLHF
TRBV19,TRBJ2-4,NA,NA,TGTGCCAGTACCCAGCGGCCTGAAAACATTCAGTACTTC,CASTQRPENIQYF
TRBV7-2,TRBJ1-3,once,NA,TGTGCCAGCAGCTTACCGGTCAGCTCTGGAAACACCATATATTTT,CASSLPVSSGNTIYF
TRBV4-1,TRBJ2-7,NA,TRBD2,TGTGCCAGCAGCCAAGACAGCGGGAGTCCAGGGCAGTACTTC,CASSQDSGSPGQYF
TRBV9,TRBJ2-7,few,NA,TGTGCCAGCAGCGTAGACGGGGGCGTCTACGAGCAGTACTTC,CASSVDGGVYEQYF
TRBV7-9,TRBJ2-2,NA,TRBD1,TGTGCCAGCAGCTTTAACAGGGGAGTCACCGGGGAGCTGTTTTTT,CASSFNRGVTGELFF
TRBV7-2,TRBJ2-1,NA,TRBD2,TGTGCCAGCAGCGTAAGCGGGAGCTCCTACAATGAGCAGTTCTTC,CASSVSGSSYNEQFF
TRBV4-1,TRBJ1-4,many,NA,TGCGCCAGCAGCCCACCGACAGGAAATGAAAAACTGTTTTTT,CASSPPTGNEKLFF
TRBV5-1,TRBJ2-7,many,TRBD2,TGCGCCAGCAGCTTGGATAGCGGGAGGGCTCGAGTCCACGAGCAGTACTTC,CASSLDSGRARVHEQYF
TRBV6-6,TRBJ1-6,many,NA,TGTGCCAGCACCGACAAAGAGAGCTCCTATAATTCACCCCTCCACTTT,CASTDKESSYNSPLHF
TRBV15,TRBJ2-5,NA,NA,TGTGCCACCAGCAGAGACCGGGACTTCCAAGAGACCCAGTACTTC,CATSRDRDFQETQYF
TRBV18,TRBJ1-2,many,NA,TGTGCCAGCTCACCACGAGATGGACCTAACTATGGCTACACCTTC,CASSPRDGPNYGYTF
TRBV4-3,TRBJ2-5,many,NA,TGCGCCAGCAGCCCCCGAGGCTTGCAAGAGACCCAGTACTTC,CASSPRGLQETQYF
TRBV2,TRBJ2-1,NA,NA,TGTGCCAGCAGTGAAGCGTCCGGTGGTGAGCAGTTCTTC,CASSEASGGEQFF
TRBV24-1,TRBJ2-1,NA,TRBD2,TGTGCCACCAGTGATACGGGGGGGCCACACAATGAGCAGTTCTTC,CATSDTGGPHNEQFF
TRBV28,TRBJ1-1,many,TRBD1,TGTGCCAGCAGTTTCATGTCACAGGGGGCCCTGCTGAACACTGAAGCTTTCTTT,CASSFMSQGALLNTEAFF
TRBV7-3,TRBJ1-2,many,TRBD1,TGTGCCAGCAGCTCCCGGGACAGGGCCCGCTATGGCTACACCTTC,CASSSRDRARYGYTF
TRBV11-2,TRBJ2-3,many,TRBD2,TGTGCCAGCAGCCCTAGGACTAGCGGGGGGGCAGATACGCAGTATTTT,CASSPRTSGGADTQYF
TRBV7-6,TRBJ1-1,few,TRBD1,TGTGCCAGCAGCAAGGACAGGGGGTGGACTGAAGCTTTCTTT,CASSKDRGWTEAFF
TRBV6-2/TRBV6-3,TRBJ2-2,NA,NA,TGTGCCAGCTCTTCGGACAGTGACACCGGGGAGCTGTTTTTT,CASSSDSDTGELFF
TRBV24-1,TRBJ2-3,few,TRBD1,TGTGCCACCAGGCTGGGGGACAGGGCTGCAGATACGCAGTATTTT,CATRLGDRAADTQYF
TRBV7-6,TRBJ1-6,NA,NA,TGTGCCAGCACCACAGGGAGGAATTCACCCCTCCACTTT,CASTTGRNSPLHF
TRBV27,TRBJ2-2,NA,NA,TGTGCCAGCTGGACCCCGAACACCGGGGAGCTGTTTTTT,CASWTPNTGELFF
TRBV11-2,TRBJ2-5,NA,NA,TGTGCCAGCAGCTTAGAAGGGGGTGGGGAGACCCAGTACTTC,CASSLEGGGETQYF
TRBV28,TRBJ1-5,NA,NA,TGTGCCAGCAGTTCAAGGGGGGGTTATAGCAATCAGCCCCAGCATTTT,CASSSRGGYSNQPQHF
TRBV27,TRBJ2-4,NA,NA,TGTGCCAGCAGTTTGAGAGGCCTGGGAAACATTCAGTACTTC,CASSLRGLGNIQYF
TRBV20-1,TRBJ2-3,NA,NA,TGCAGTGCTAATACCGACACAGATACGCAGTATTTT,CSANTDTDTQYF
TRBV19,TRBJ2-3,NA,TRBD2,TGTGCCAGTAGTCTCGGACTAGCGACCACAGATACGCAGTATTTT,CASSLGLATTDTQYF
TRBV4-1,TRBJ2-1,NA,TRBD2,TGCGCCAGCAGCCAAGATGGTGCGCGGGAGTGGTACAATGAGCAGTTCTTC,CASSQDGAREWYNEQFF
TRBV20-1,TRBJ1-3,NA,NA,TGCAGTGCTAGAGTAGCAGGCTCTGGAAACACCATATATTTT,CSARVAGSGNTIYF
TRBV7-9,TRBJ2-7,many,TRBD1,TGTGCCAGCAGCTTAATCAGGGGGCGCGGGGCCTACGAGCAGTACTTC,CASSLIRGRGAYEQYF
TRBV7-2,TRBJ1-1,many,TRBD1,TGTGCCAGCAGCTTCTACAGGGGAAAGAACACTGAAGCTTTCTTT,CASSFYRGKNTEAFF
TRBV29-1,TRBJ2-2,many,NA,TGCAGCGTTGACGCTTCGACAAGCCATAGCGGGGAGCTGTTTTTT,CSVDASTSHSGELFF
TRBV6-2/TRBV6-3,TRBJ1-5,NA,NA,TGTGCCAGCAGTCTACGCTATTGGGGGGCGTCTGGTCAGCCCCAGCATTTT,CASSLRYWGASGQPQHF
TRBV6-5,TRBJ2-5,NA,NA,TGTGCCAGCAGTTACTCCCCCGGGGGAGGTCAGACCCAGTACTTC,CASSYSPGGGQTQYF
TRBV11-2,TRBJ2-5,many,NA,TGTGCCAGCAGCTTCGCCGGGCTCCACGGAGAGACCCAGTACTTC,CASSFAGLHGETQYF
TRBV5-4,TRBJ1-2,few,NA,TGTGCCAGCAGCTTGCTGATAGAGGCCACTAGCGGCTACACCTTC,CASSLLIEATSGYTF